The T cell receptor beta chain under discussion was sequenced for a study of blood T cells in healthy people across ages. Study outcomes and limitations: Unknown donor CMV status possibly confounded expanded clonotype changes.

This CDR3 is built from 12 residues. The germline V gene has CDR1 ENHRY and CDR2 SYGVKD. V was clipped by 0 bases and J by 11 bases, with 10 bases between them. Primed by a sample-barcoded 5' primer and a J-beta primer mix, a second PCR proceeded for about 7 to 11 cycles. TCRdb re-derived calls from the 5' RACE reads in MiXCR, one entry per CDR3 protein. The sample lists over 950,000 distinct CDR3 sequences, around two fifths occurring once. This clonotype was counted a few times. Its antigen is unknown. This TCR derives from a man aged 18 to 30 in good health. Sample: blood. The V call is TRBV10-3, the J call TRBJ1-1; D possibly corresponds to TRBD1 (5 bases). The CDR3 loop is CAISESGGDAFF. As DNA, the CDR3 is TGTGCCATCAGTGAGTCGGGGGGGGACGCTTTCTTT.